This T cell receptor beta chain was found in a study of shared clonotypes between healthy human individuals. Overall study context: The study drew on a couple of women and a few men aged 18 to 49 as donors.

Study-wide points: In the sorted subsets, rarefaction showed sequencing was incomplete despite large depth. Clonotypes that were shared across four donors made up around 5.5% of naive CD4 clonotypes.

Researchers partitioned CD4+ cells into CD45RA+ naive and CD45RA-negative memory subsets. TCRdb keeps only in-frame clones here, not all; method: immunoSEQ multiplex PCR. The sample consists of hundreds of thousands of clones, around four fifths of them appearing once. For this clone: Its cognate antigen is unknown. Other DNA variants within this sample encode the same CDR3.

Germline CDR1 and CDR2: GTSNPN and SVGIG (reference sequence). The CDR3 is 11 amino acids. V gave up 8 bases and J gave up 1 base, with 8 bases separating them. The sequenced material came from memory CD4+ T cells sorted from blood. Subset here: CD45RA-negative fraction. The clonotype was recovered from a woman in her twenties or thirties in good health. This chain connects TRBV30 to TRBJ1-1; a weak D match, TRBD1 (5 bases). CDR3 nucleotides: TGTGCCCTCCAGGGGAACACTGAAGCTTTCTTT. This gives the protein CALQGNTEAFF.